Following are 18 T cell receptor beta chains from one sample sequenced in a study of cytotoxic CD8 clonotypes in ibrutinib-treated CLL. Profiling relied on immunoSEQ multiplex PCR, and the TCRdb table lists in-frame clones only, not all of them. The sample records approximately 97,000 clones, roughly three quarters being singletons. Sequencing was performed on PBMCs, taken after 24 months of ibrutinib treatment. All receptors derive from a human donor with chronic lymphocytic leukemia.

This chain links TRBV2 with TRBJ1-5, with 8 bases lining up with TRBD1. The J segment lost 4 bases and the V segment lost 7 bases, leaving 6 bases of the junction unmatched. The CDR3 sequence is 14 residues long. Germline V gene lookup returns CDR1 SNHLY and CDR2 FYNNEI. The CDR3 nucleotides are TGTGCCAGCACTACGGACAGGGAAAATCAGCCCCAGCATTTT. Translating it yields CASTTDRENQPQHF.

The rearrangement joins TRBV7-2 to TRBJ2-5; D is perhaps TRBD2 (6 bases). The CDR3 is 15 residues long. Germline V gives CDR1 SGHTA, CDR2 FQGNSA. V was trimmed by 1 base and J by 5 bases, leaving 14 bases between them. The CDR3 reads CASSLGVGGGETQYF. As DNA, the CDR3 is TGTGCCAGCAGCTTAGGTGTCGGTGGGGGGGAGACCCAGTACTTC.

Concerning this clone: The junction and the germline gene differ at one end; a read error may be behind it. Other DNA sequences from this sample encode an identical CDR3 as well. The V and J genes are TRBV28 and TRBJ1-5; D gene ambiguous. CDR1 MDHEN and CDR2 SYDVKM come from the germline V gene. The CDR3 has 13 residues. Here the CDR3 DNA reads TGTGCCAGCAGTCGCCTTGTCTGGCAGCCCCAACATTTT. Translated, it gives CASSRLVWQPQHF.

This chain links TRBV27 with TRBJ2-4; 7 bases line up with TRBD2. The V gene's germline CDR1 is MNHEY and CDR2 SMNVEV (reference sequence). With V trimmed by 3 bases and J by 1 base, 12 bases remained unmatched. The CDR3 consists of 18 residues. In nucleotides, the CDR3 is TGTGCCAGCAGTTTCGGCGGGAGAGTGGGGGTGGCCAAAAACATTCAGTACTTC. Residues: CASSFGGRVGVAKNIQYF.

V usage is TRBV7-9 and J usage is TRBJ1-4; the D gene is possibly TRBD1 (5 bases). Germline CDR1 is SEHNR and CDR2 is FQNEAQ (reference sequence). The CDR3 sequence is 16 residues long. Trimming took 5 bases from V and 0 from J, leaving 13 bases between them. CDR3 amino acids: CASSPSGTATNEKLFF. CDR3 in DNA: TGTGCCAGCAGCCCCTCAGGGACTGCAACTAATGAAAAACTGTTTTTT.

This sequence joins TRBV4-3 and TRBJ1-1; TRBD1 matches at 7 bases. Trimming at V came to 4 bases and at J to 3 bases, leaving 5 bases not matched to a gene. CDR1 and CDR2 (germline): LGHNA, YSLEER. The length of the CDR3 is 14 residues. CDR3 sequence (DNA): TGCGCCAGCAGCCGATCACAGGGGTACACTGAAGCTTTCTTT. Its protein product is CASSRSQGYTEAFF.

This sequence joins TRBV6-5 and TRBJ1-4, with 7 positions matching TRBD1. With 6 bases clipped from V and 4 bases from J, the junction kept 5 bases outside the gene matches. CDR1 and CDR2 from the germline V gene are MNHEY and SVGAGI. The CDR3 is 14 amino acids. CDR3 in amino acids: CASSNRGINEKLFF. The CDR3 DNA reads as TGTGCCAGCAGCAACAGGGGTATTAATGAAAAACTGTTTTTT.

This chain connects TRBV29-1 to TRBJ2-3, with a weak D call TRBD2 (6 bases). Germline V gives CDR1 SQVTM, CDR2 ANQGSEA. V gave up 4 bases and J gave up 0 bases, with 11 bases separating them. This CDR3 is built from 14 residues. The CDR3 protein is CSVVGRGSTDTQYF. The CDR3 DNA reads as TGCAGCGTTGTGGGGCGGGGTAGCACAGATACGCAGTATTTT.

In this sample, this clone turned up a few times. The chain employs TRBV28 and TRBJ1-1, with D possibly matching TRBD1 (6 bases). Per germline, CDR1 MDHEN and CDR2 SYDVKM. There are 15 residues in the CDR3. The germline V and J ends were trimmed by 7 bases and 2 bases, with 17 bases remaining between them. CDR3 DNA sequence: TGTGCCAGCACCTATTCCGGGACACAAAACACTGAAGCTTTCTTT. This sequence encodes CASTYSGTQNTEAFF.

A single count supports this clone. The CDR3 DNA sequence: TGTGCCAGCAGCCTCCGGACGGTGAGCTCCTACAATGAGCAGTTCTTC. Encoded protein: CASSLRTVSSYNEQFF. The genes are TRBV9 and TRBJ2-1; D is unclear. The germline V gene encodes CDR1 SGDLS and CDR2 YYNGEE. The V end was cut by 4 bases, the J end by 0 bases, with 14 bases between. This CDR3 comprises 16 residues.

This chain links TRBV4-1 with TRBJ2-2; D perhaps matches TRBD2 (6 bases). V was trimmed by 4 bases and J by 2 bases, leaving 17 bases between them. The CDR3 spans 17 residues. Germline V gene sequence: CDR1 MGHRA, CDR2 YSYEKL. This CDR3 is CASSPTRRASNTGELFF. CDR3 in DNA: TGCGCCAGCAGCCCCACGAGGAGGGCCAGTAACACCGGGGAGCTGTTTTTT.

The J gene is TRBJ1-2, the V gene TRBV4-2, with TRBD1 identical over 8 bases. This CDR3 region has 15 residues. Germline V gene data show CDR1 as LGHNA and CDR2 as YNFKEQ. Trimming removed 0 bases from V and 7 bases from J; junction bases left unmatched: 7. The DNA for the CDR3 is TGTGCCAGCAGCCAAGAAGGGGCAGGGGGCGTTGGCTACACCTTC. Protein: CASSQEGAGGVGYTF.

This clone was seen at least ten times. The rearrangement joins TRBV30 to TRBJ2-2; TRBD1 matches 7 bases. V was pared by 2 bases and J by 1 base, with 13 bases of the junction left unmatched. The CDR3 has 18 amino acids. Germline-derived CDR1 and CDR2 are GTSNPN and SVGIG (reference sequence). The CDR3 nucleotides are TGTGCCTGGAGTAGTTTTGGTCTAGGACAGGAGAACACCGGGGAGCTGTTTTTT. Protein: CAWSSFGLGQENTGELFF.

The rearrangement links TRBV7-9 to TRBJ2-4; a possible D gene is TRBD2 (5 bases). Trimming pared 5 bases from V and 7 bases from J, leaving 24 bases between. There are 17 residues in the CDR3. Germline CDR1 is SEHNR and CDR2 is FQNEAQ (reference sequence). CDR3 region: CASSPREAGKSWNIQYF. The CDR3 DNA reads as TGTGCCAGCAGCCCTCGGGAAGCTGGAAAGTCCTGGAACATTCAGTACTTC.

This clone occurred once. For the CDR3, the DNA is TGCAGCGCGGTTCAGGGACAGCGCGAGCAGTACTTC. This codes for CSAVQGQREQYF. V is TRBV29-1 and J is TRBJ2-7; TRBD1 aligns across 7 bases. V gave up 7 bases and J gave up 6 bases; unmatched junction bases: 9. The germline gives CDR1 SQVTM, CDR2 ANQGSEA. This CDR3 region has 12 residues.

The chain couples TRBV4-1 to TRBJ2-1; 10 nucleotides align to TRBD2. V lost 8 bases to trimming and J lost 0 bases; unmatched junction nucleotides: 1. Germline V gives CDR1 MGHRA, CDR2 YSYEKL. CDR3 length: 14 residues. The CDR3, as DNA: TGCGCCAGCCAGCGGGAGGGCTCCTACAATGAGCAGTTCTTC. Translating gives CASQREGSYNEQFF.

This sequence joins TRBV7-9 and TRBJ1-1, with 11 bases aligning to TRBD1. This CDR3 is 16 amino acids long. Germline-derived CDR1 and CDR2 are SEHNR and FQNEAQ (reference sequence). V shed 2 bases and J 4 bases; nucleotides not matched to a gene: 6. The chain's CDR3 is CASSLSDRGLVTEAFF. Here the CDR3 DNA reads TGTGCCAGCAGCTTATCGGACAGGGGGCTTGTCACTGAAGCTTTCTTT.

This clone occurred a few times. V gene TRBV21-1 combines with J gene TRBJ1-1; the tabulated D call, TRBD1, remains unverified against the DNA. TRBV21-1 is tagged as a pseudogene. The CDR3 totals 14 residues. This CDR3 reads CATMTGRGRTEAFF. The CDR3 DNA follows: TGTGCCACCATGACGGGCAGGGGGCGCACTGAAGCTTTCTTT.